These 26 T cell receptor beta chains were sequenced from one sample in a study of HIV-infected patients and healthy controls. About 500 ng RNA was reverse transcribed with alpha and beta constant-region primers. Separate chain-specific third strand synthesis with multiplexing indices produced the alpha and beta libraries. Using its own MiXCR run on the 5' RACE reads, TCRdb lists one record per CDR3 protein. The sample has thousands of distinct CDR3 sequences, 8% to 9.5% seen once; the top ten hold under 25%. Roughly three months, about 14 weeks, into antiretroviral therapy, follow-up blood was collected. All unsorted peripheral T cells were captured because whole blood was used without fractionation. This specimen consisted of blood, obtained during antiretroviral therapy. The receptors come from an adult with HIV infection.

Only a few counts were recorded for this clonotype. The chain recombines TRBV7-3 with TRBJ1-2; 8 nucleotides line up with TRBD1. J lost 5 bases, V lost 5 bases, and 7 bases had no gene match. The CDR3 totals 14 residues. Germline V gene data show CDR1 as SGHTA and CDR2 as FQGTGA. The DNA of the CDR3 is TGTGCCAGCAGCCCTAAAGACAGGGGATATGGCTACACCTTC. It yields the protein CASSPKDRGYGYTF.

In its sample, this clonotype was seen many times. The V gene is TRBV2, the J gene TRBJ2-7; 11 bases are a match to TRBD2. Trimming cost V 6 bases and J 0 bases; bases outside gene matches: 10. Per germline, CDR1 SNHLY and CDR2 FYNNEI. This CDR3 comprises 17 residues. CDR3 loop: CASSLTGTSGLSYEQYF. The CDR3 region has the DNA TGTGCCAGCAGCCTCACCGGGACTAGCGGCCTCTCCTACGAGCAGTACTTC.

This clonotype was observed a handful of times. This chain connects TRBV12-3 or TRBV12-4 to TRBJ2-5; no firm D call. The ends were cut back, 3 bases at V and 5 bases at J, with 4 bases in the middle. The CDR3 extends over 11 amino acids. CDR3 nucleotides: TGTGCCAGCAGTTTTGTCGAGACCCAGTACTTC. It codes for CASSFVETQYF.

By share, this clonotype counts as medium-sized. CDR3 sequence: CASSEDRSNTGELFF. The CDR3 region has the DNA TGTGCCAGCAGTGAGGACAGGAGCAACACCGGGGAGCTGTTTTTT. V and J are TRBV6-1 and TRBJ2-2; 7 bases match TRBD1. The CDR3 is made up of 15 amino acids. Germline values: CDR1 MNHNS, CDR2 SASEGT. Trimming cost V 3 bases and J 2 bases; bases outside gene matches: 3.

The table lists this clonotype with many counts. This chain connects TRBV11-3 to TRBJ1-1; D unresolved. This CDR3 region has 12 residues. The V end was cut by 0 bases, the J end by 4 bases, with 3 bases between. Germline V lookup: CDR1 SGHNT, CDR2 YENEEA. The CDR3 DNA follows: TGTGCCAGCAGCTTAGATTTCACTGAAGCTTTCTTT. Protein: CASSLDFTEAFF.

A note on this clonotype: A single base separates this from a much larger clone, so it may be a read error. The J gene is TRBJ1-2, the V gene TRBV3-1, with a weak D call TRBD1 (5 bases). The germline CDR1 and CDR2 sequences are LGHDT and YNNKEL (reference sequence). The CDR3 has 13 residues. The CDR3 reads CVSSLGTVGGYTF. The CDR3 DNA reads TGTGTCAGCAGCCTAGGGACGGTGGGCGGCTACACCTTC.

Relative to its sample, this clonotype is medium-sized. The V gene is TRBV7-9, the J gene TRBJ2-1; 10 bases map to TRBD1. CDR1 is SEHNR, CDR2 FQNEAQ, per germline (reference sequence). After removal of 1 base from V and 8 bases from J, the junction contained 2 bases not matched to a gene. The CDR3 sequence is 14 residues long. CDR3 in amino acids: CASSLGDRGDEQFF. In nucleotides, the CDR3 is TGTGCCAGCAGCTTAGGGGACAGGGGCGATGAGCAGTTCTTC.

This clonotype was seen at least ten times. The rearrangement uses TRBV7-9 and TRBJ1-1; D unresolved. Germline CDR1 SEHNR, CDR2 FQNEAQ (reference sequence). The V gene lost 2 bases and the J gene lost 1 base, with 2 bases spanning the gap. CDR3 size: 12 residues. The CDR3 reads CASSLKNTEAFF. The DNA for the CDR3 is TGTGCCAGCAGCTTAAAGAACACTGAAGCTTTCTTT.

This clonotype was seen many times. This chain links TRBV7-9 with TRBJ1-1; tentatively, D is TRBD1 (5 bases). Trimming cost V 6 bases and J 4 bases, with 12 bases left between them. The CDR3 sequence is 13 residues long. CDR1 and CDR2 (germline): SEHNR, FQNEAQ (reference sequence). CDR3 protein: CASSLRGGTEAFF. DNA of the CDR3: TGTGCCAGCAGTCTCCGGGGGGGCACTGAAGCTTTCTTT.

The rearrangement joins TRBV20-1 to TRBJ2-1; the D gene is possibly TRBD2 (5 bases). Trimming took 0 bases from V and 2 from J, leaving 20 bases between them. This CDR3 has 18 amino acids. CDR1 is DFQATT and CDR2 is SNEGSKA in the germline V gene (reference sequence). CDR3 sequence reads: CSARDSKITRFAYNEQFF. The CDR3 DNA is TGCAGTGCTAGAGATTCGAAAATAACTAGGTTTGCCTACAATGAGCAGTTCTTC.

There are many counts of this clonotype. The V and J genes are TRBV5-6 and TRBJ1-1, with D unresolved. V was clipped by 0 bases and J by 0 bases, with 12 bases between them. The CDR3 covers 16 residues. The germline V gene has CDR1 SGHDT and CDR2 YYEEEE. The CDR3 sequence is CASSLDPFSVNTEAFF. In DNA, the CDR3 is TGTGCCAGCAGCTTGGATCCGTTTTCAGTGAACACTGAAGCTTTCTTT.

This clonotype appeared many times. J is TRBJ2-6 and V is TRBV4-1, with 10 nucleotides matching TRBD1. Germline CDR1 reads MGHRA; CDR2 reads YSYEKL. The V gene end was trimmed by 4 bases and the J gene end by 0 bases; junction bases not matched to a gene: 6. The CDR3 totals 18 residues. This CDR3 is CASSPSRTGGSGANVLTF. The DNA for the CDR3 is TGCGCCAGCAGCCCCAGTCGGACAGGGGGCTCTGGGGCCAACGTCCTGACTTTC.

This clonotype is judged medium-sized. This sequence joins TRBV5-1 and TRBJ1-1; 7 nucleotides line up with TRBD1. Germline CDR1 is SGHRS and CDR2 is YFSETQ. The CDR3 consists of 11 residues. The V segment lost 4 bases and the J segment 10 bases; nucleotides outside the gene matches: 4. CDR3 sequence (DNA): TGCGCCAGCAGCCAGGGGGAGAGAGCTTTCTTT. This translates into CASSQGERAFF.

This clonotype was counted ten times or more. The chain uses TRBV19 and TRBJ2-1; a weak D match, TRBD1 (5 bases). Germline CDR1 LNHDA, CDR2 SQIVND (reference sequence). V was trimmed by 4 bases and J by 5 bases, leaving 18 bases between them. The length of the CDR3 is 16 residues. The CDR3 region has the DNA TGTGCCAGTAGTAGACTCGGACAAACTATTAACAATGAGCAGTTCTTC. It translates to CASSRLGQTINNEQFF.

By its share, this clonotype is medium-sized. The CDR3 sequence: CASSRRQGATEAFF. In DNA form, the CDR3 reads TGCGCCAGCAGCCGACGACAGGGTGCCACTGAAGCTTTCTTT. This chain links TRBV4-1 with TRBJ1-1, with TRBD1 identical over 7 bases. The CDR3 runs 14 residues. Trimming at V came to 4 bases and at J to 4 bases, leaving 6 bases not matched to a gene. Germline V gives CDR1 MGHRA, CDR2 YSYEKL.

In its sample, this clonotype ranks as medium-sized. CDR3: CASSSTGQGNTEAFF. CDR3 nucleotides: TGCGCCAGCAGCTCCACAGGACAGGGGAACACTGAAGCTTTCTTT. This chain uses TRBV5-1 with TRBJ1-1; 8 bases align to TRBD1. Germline CDR1 reads SGHRS; CDR2 reads YFSETQ. The CDR3 has 15 residues. The V gene end was trimmed by 3 bases and the J gene end by 1 base; junction bases not matched to a gene: 5.

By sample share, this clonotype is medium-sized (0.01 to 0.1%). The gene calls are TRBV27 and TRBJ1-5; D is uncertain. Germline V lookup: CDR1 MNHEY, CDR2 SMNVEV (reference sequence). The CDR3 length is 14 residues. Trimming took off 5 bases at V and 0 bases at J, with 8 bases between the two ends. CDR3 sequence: CASSQRHSNQPQHF. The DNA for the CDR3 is TGTGCCAGCAGTCAAAGGCATAGCAATCAGCCCCAGCATTTT.

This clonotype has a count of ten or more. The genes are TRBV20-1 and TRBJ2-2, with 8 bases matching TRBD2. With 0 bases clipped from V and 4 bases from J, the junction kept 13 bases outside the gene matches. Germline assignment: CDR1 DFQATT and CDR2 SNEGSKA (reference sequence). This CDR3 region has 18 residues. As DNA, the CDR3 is TGCAGTGCTAGAGATCCCCATAGCGGGGTTGAGGCCACCGGGGAGCTGTTTTTT. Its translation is CSARDPHSGVEATGELFF.

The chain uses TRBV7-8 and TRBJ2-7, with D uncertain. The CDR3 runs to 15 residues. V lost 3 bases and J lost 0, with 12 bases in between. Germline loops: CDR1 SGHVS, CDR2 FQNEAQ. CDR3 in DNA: TGTGCCAGCAGCTTTCTGTATCGCTCCTCCTACGAGCAGTACGTC. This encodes CASSFLYRSSYEQYV.

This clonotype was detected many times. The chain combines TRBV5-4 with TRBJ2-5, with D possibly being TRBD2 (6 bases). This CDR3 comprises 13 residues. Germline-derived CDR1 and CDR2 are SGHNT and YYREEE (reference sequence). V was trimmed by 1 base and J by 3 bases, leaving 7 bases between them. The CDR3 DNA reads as TGTGCCAGCAGCTTGTGGGGGGAAGAGACCCAGTACTTC. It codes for CASSLWGEETQYF.

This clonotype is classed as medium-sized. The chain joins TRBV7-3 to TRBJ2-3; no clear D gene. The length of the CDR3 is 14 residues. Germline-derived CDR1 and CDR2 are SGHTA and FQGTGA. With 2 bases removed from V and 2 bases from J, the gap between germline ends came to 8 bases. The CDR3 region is CASSLSRATDTQYF. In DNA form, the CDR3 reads TGTGCCAGCAGCTTATCCCGAGCCACAGATACGCAGTATTTT.

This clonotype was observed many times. This chain's CDR3 is CASSLNLHLGQFF. The CDR3 bases are TGTGCCAGCAGTTTAAACCTCCATTTGGGGCAGTTCTTC. This rearrangement joins TRBV12-3 or TRBV12-4 to TRBJ2-1; D call uncertain. The CDR3 is 13 residues long. V gave up 2 bases and J gave up 12 bases, with 14 bases separating them.

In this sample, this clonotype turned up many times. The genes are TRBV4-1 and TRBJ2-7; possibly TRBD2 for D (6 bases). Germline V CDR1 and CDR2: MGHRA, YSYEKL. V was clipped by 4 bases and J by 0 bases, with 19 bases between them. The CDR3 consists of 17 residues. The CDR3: CASSPAPVSGASYEQYF. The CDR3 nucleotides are TGCGCCAGCAGCCCGGCGCCCGTTAGCGGAGCCTCCTACGAGCAGTACTTC.

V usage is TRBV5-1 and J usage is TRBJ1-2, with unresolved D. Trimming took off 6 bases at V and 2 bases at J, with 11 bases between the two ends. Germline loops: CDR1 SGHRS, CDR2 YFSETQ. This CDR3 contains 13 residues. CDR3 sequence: CASTQEANYGYTF. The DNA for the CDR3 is TGCGCCAGCACCCAGGAAGCCAACTATGGCTACACCTTC. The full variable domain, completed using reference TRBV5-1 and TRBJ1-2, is KAGVTQTPRYLIKTRGQQVTLSCSPISGHRSVSWYQQTPGQGLQFLFEYFSETQRNKGNFPGRFSGRQFSNSRSEMNVSTLELGDSALYLCASTQEANYGYTFGSGTRLTVV.

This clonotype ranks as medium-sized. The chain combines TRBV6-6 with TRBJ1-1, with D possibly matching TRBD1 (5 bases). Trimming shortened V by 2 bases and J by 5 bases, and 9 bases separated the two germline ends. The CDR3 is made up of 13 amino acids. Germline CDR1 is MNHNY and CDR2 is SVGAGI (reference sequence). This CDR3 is CASSYKGETEAFF. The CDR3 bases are TGTGCCAGCAGTTACAAAGGGGAGACTGAAGCTTTCTTT.

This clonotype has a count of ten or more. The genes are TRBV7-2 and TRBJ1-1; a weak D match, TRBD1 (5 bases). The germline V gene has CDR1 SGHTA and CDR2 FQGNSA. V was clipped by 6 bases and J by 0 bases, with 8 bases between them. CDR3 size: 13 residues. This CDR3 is CASRMTVNTEAFF. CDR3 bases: TGTGCCAGCAGAATGACAGTGAACACTGAAGCTTTCTTT.